This T cell receptor (beta chain) was profiled in a study of Graves' ophthalmopathy and Graves' hyperthyroidism. The junction had 0 bases not matched to a gene; V was cut back by 2 bases and J by 5 bases. Germline V gene lookup returns CDR1 ENHRY and CDR2 SYGVKD. CDR3 size: 13 residues. RNA served as the template for amplifying TCR beta CDR3 regions. Investigators did first-round RT-PCR with HTBI primers, then second-round multiplex PCR. TCRdb recomputed calls from the multiplex PCR reads with MiXCR, one row per CDR3 protein. Here the sample spans about 740,000 distinct CDR3 sequences, around 40% being singletons.

The sequenced sample was peripheral blood. The receptor was isolated from an adult man with Graves' ophthalmopathy. The chain uses TRBV10-3 and TRBJ2-7, with 10 bases lining up with TRBD1. This CDR3 reads CAISEDRGHEQYF. The CDR3 DNA follows: TGTGCCATCAGTGAGGACAGGGGGCACGAGCAGTACTTC.